A selection of T cell receptor beta chains follows, all from one sample in a study of shared clonotypes between healthy human individuals. The repertoire was sequenced with immunoSEQ multiplex PCR; TCRdb's copy has only in-frame clones and lacks some. The top ten hold about 1.5% of the sample, which has roughly 1,100,000 clones, under 80% seen once. Sequencing input: memory CD4+ T cells sorted from blood. Receptor source: a man younger than 35 in good health. Each CDR3 is given with its conserved first and last residue. A D gene is named only where the DNA matches it firmly. Not every row has a clone size; where given, it reads once, few, many or a size class.

j_call v_call clone_size d_call cdr3_nt cdr3_aa
TRBJ1-4 TRBV18 - TRBD1 TGTGCCAGCTCAGGAGGGACAGGCGTTAATGAAAAACTGTTTTTT CASSGGTGVNEKLFF
TRBJ2-3 TRBV28 - TRBD2 TGTGCCAGCAGTTCCATGGGGGGGTTCCCCGATACGCAGTATTTT CASSSMGGFPDTQYF
TRBJ2-1 TRBV28 - TRBD2 TGTGCCAGCAGTTTCCTAGCGGGAGGCTTCAATGAGCAGTTCTTC CASSFLAGGFNEQFF
TRBJ2-7 TRBV19 - - TGTGCCAGTAGTATAGGCGCCGCTATCCCTTACGAGCAGTACTTC CASSIGAAIPYEQYF
TRBJ2-7 TRBV5-1 - - TGCGCCAGCAGCATTCAGGGGATCGACGAGCAGTACTTC CASSIQGIDEQYF
TRBJ1-2 TRBV30 - - TGTGCCTGGAGTGCCCCTCGATCTATAGGGTGGGGCTACACCTTC CAWSAPRSIGWGYTF
TRBJ2-7 TRBV4-1 - - TGCGCCAGCAGCCAAGGTCTTCCGGCGGAAATAAATATCTACGAGCAGTACTTC CASSQGLPAEINIYEQYF
TRBJ2-1 TRBV6-1 - - TGTGCCAGCAGTGAGTTTCTTCGAGGGGACCAAACCGGGCAGTTCTTC CASSEFLRGDQTGQFF
TRBJ2-7 TRBV18 - - TGTGCCAGCTCACCTCGGGACGGACAAGGGGAGCAGTACTTC CASSPRDGQGEQYF
TRBJ2-5 TRBV2 few - TGTGCCAGCAGACAGACGCAAGAGACCCAGTACTTC CASRQTQETQYF
TRBJ2-7 TRBV7-6 few - TGTGCCAGCAGCTCCCGACCTAGCGTAGGAGAGCAGTACTTC CASSSRPSVGEQYF
TRBJ2-5 TRBV4-1 - - TGCGCCAGCAGCCAAGTGGAGCGGGCAAAAGAGACCCAGTACTTC CASSQVERAKETQYF
TRBJ1-6 TRBV2 - - TGTGCCAGCACGAGAACAGGGACCTCACCCCTCCACTTT CASTRTGTSPLHF
TRBJ2-3 TRBV7-8 - TRBD2 TGTGCCAGCAGCTTAGCGGAGATAGCGGGGGCAGATACGCAGTATTTT CASSLAEIAGADTQYF
TRBJ1-4 TRBV2 many - TGTGCCAGCAGGATCAGTGAAAAACTGTTTTTT CASRISEKLFF
TRBJ2-5 TRBV30 - - TGTGCCTGGAGTGTACGATCCGGGGGCAATTGGGAGACCCAGTACTTC CAWSVRSGGNWETQYF
TRBJ2-2 TRBV4-2 few TRBD1 TGTGCCAGCAGCCAAGGATTTCAGGGGGCTGGCACCGGGGAGCTGTTTTTT CASSQGFQGAGTGELFF
TRBJ1-4 TRBV11-2 - - TGTGCCAGCAGCCCTGAGCAAGTAAGGGAAAAACTGTTTTTT CASSPEQVREKLFF
TRBJ2-7 TRBV5-4 - - TGTGCCAGCAGCTTGGTATCGGGGATTCGGAACGAGCAGTACTTC CASSLVSGIRNEQYF
TRBJ2-6 TRBV5-1 - - TGCGCCAGCAGGACAGTCGCTGGGGCCAACGTCCTGACTTTC CASRTVAGANVLTF
TRBJ2-2 TRBV6-1 - - TGTGCCAGCAGTGAATACAGAAATAACGCCGGGGAGCTGTTTTTT CASSEYRNNAGELFF
TRBJ2-2 TRBV5-1 - - TGCGCCAGCAGCTGGGACTCCTCGACCGGGGAGCTGTTTTTT CASSWDSSTGELFF
TRBJ2-3 TRBV11-1 - TRBD2 TGTGCCAGCAGCTTAGACCCTAGCGGGGGGGGGAGAGATACGCAGTATTTT CASSLDPSGGGRDTQYF
TRBJ2-3 TRBV18 - TRBD2 TGTGCCAGCTCACCAATAAGCGGGATGGGCACAGATACGCAGTATTTT CASSPISGMGTDTQYF
TRBJ1-2 TRBV7-2 - - TGTGCCAGCAGGGGGTCTAACTATGGCTACACCTTC CASRGSNYGYTF
TRBJ1-6 TRBV28 - - TGTGCCAGCAGCCTACAATCCTATAATTCACCCCTCCACTTT CASSLQSYNSPLHF
TRBJ2-5 TRBV7-7 - - TGTGCTAGCAGCCGAGACAGGGGAGGGGAGACCCAGTACTTC CASSRDRGGETQYF
TRBJ2-5 TRBV11-1 - TRBD1 TGTGCCAGCAGCCTTAGCGGCCGGACAGGGGAAGAGACCCAGTACTTC CASSLSGRTGEETQYF
TRBJ2-5 TRBV18 - - TGTGCCAGCTCACCAGTGTCGGGGAACCAAGAGACCCAGTACTTC CASSPVSGNQETQYF
TRBJ1-5 TRBV21-1 many - TGTGCCAGCAGCAAGGAAGATAGCAATCAGCCCCAGCATTTT CASSKEDSNQPQHF
TRBJ1-2 TRBV14 - - TGTGCCAGCAGCCAAGGGGCCAGCTATGGCTACACCTTC CASSQGASYGYTF
TRBJ1-5 TRBV2 - - TGTGCCAGCAGCAGAGATCAGCCCCAGCATTTT CASSRDQPQHF
TRBJ2-1 TRBV9 - TRBD2 TGTGCCAGCAGCGTAGGTCTAGCGGCGGGCAATGAGCAGTTCTTC CASSVGLAAGNEQFF
TRBJ2-2 TRBV7-2 - - TGTGCCAGCGGGGGGGCGGTGAACACCGGGGAGCTGTTTTTT CASGGAVNTGELFF
TRBJ1-5 TRBV5-6 - - TGTGCCAGCAGCCCCCTAGGGGAGGGAAGGGATAGGAGCAATCAGCCCCAGCATTTT CASSPLGEGRDRSNQPQHF
TRBJ1-5 TRBV19 - TRBD1 TGTGCCAGTAGTACCAAACCGCACAGGGGCCAGCCCCAGCATTTT CASSTKPHRGQPQHF
TRBJ1-2 TRBV19 - TRBD1 TGTGCCAGTAGTAGCAGGGGGCGCGAGCAGGGCTACACCTTC CASSSRGREQGYTF
TRBJ2-3 TRBV5-1 - - TGCGCCAGCAGCTTGGGGAAACCTAGCACAGATACGCAGTATTTT CASSLGKPSTDTQYF
TRBJ2-5 TRBV5-1 - - TGCGCCAGCAGCCCCCCCAGGGAGACCCAGTACTTC CASSPPRETQYF
TRBJ1-2 TRBV7-2 - - TGTGCCAGCAGCTTAGGGGTCGCTGGCTACACCTTC CASSLGVAGYTF
TRBJ2-5 TRBV7-3 - - TGTGCCAGCAGCTTAAGCCGCGGGGCTGGAGAGACCCAGTACTTC CASSLSRGAGETQYF
TRBJ2-1 TRBV27 - - TGTGCCAGCAGTGACACAGGGTTGGAGAATGAGCAGTTCTTC CASSDTGLENEQFF
TRBJ1-2 TRBV28 once - TGTGCCAGCAGTTTAGAGGGGGGGCTAATTGGCTACACCTTC CASSLEGGLIGYTF
TRBJ2-5 TRBV5-5 few - TGTGCCAGCAGCTTGTACGGGGGGCTAGAAGAGACCCAGTACTTC CASSLYGGLEETQYF
TRBJ2-1 TRBV18 - TRBD1 TGTGCCAGCTCGACAGGGGTCTCCTACAATGAGCAGTTCTTC CASSTGVSYNEQFF
TRBJ1-2 TRBV5-6 once - TGTGCCAGCAGCCGATTAGACTATGGCTACACCTTC CASSRLDYGYTF
TRBJ1-2 TRBV11-2 - - TGTGCCAGCAGCCGGGGGGACTATGGCTACACCTTC CASSRGDYGYTF
TRBJ2-4 TRBV7-2 few - TGTGCCAGCAGCTCGACAGGTTACAAAAACATTCAGTACTTC CASSSTGYKNIQYF
TRBJ2-3 TRBV11-3 - - TGTGCCAGCAGCTTAGGAGGCACAGATACGCAGTATTTT CASSLGGTDTQYF
TRBJ2-3 TRBV29-1 - - TGCAGCGTTGGGGAAGGGGTCGGAGATACGCAGTATTTT CSVGEGVGDTQYF
TRBJ2-5 TRBV5-1 - - TGCGCCAGCAGCTTACTCGGGACTCGGGAGACCCAGTACTTC CASSLLGTRETQYF
TRBJ2-2 TRBV30 - - TGTGCCTGGAGTCCCCCTAAGGAAAGAAAGATCACCGGGGAGCTGTTTTTT CAWSPPKERKITGELFF
TRBJ1-1 TRBV18 - - TGTGCCAGCTCACCAGGCAGGGAGAACACTGAAGCTTTCTTT CASSPGRENTEAFF
TRBJ2-1 TRBV10-3 - - TGTGCCATCGGAACCGCCGGGAATGAGCAGTTCTTC CAIGTAGNEQFF
TRBJ1-5 TRBV7-2 - TRBD1 TGTGCCAGCAGCTTAGGCCTCGGGACAGGGAGGGACGATCAGCCCCAGCATTTT CASSLGLGTGRDDQPQHF